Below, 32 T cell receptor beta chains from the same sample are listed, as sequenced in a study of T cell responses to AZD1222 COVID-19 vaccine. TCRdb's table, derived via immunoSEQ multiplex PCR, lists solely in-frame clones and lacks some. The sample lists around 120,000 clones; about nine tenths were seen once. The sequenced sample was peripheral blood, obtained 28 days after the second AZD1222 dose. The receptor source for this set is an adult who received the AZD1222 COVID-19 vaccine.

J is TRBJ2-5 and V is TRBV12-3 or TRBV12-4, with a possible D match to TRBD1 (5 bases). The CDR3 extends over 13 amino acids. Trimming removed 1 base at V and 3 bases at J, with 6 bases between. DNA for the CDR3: TGTGCCAGCAGTTTAGGACAGAAAGAGACCCAGTACTTC. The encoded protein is CASSLGQKETQYF.

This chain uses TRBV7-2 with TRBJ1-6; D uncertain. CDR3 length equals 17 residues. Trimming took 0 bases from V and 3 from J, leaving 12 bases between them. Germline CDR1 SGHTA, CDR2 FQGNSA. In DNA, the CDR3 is TGTGCCAGCAGCTTAGCGCGATGGCGGGACTATAATTCACCCCTCCACTTT. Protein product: CASSLARWRDYNSPLHF.

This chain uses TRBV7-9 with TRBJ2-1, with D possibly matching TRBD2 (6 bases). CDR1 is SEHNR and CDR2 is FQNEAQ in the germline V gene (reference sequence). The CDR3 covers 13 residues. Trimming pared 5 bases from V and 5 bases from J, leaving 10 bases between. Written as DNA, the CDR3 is TGTGCCAGCAGCGCGGGGCAGCACAATGAGCAGTTCTTC. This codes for CASSAGQHNEQFF.

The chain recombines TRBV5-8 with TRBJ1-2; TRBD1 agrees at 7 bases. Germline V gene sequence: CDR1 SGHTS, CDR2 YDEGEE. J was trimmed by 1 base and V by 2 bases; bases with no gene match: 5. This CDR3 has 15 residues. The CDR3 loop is CASSFLGTVNYGYTF. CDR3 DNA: TGTGCCAGCAGCTTCCTTGGGACAGTTAACTATGGCTACACCTTC.

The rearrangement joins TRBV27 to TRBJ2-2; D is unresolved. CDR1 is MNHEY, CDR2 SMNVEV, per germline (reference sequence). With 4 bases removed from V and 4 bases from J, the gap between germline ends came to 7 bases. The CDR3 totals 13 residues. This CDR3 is CASSSVLTGELFF. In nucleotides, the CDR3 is TGTGCCAGCAGTTCGGTCCTCACCGGGGAGCTGTTTTTT.

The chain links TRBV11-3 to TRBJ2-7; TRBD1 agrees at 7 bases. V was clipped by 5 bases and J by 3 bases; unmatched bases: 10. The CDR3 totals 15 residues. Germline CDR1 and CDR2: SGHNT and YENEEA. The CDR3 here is CASSPGTVSVYEQYF. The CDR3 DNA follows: TGTGCCAGCAGCCCGGGGACAGTTTCCGTCTACGAGCAGTACTTC.

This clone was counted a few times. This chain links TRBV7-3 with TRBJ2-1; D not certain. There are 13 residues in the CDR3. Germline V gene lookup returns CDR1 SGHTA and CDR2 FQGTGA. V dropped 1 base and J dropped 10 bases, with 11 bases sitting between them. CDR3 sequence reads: CASSLNPFGEQFF. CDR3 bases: TGTGCCAGCAGCTTAAACCCCTTTGGGGAGCAGTTCTTC.

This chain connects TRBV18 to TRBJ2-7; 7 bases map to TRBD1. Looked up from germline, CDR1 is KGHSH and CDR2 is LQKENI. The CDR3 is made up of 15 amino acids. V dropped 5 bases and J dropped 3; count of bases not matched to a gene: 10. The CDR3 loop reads CASSRGPGLYYEQYF. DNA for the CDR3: TGTGCCAGCTCAAGGGGGCCAGGGCTCTACTACGAGCAGTACTTC.

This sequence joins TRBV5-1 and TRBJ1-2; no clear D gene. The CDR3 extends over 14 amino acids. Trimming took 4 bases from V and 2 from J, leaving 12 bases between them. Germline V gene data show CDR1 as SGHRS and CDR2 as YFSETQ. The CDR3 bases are TGCGCCAGCAGCCCTGCCCCGGGGAACTATGGCTACACCTTC. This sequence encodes CASSPAPGNYGYTF. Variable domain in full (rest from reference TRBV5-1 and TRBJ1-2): KAGVTQTPRYLIKTRGQQVTLSCSPISGHRSVSWYQQTPGQGLQFLFEYFSETQRNKGNFPGRFSGRQFSNSRSEMNVSTLELGDSALYLCASSPAPGNYGYTFGSGTRLTVV.

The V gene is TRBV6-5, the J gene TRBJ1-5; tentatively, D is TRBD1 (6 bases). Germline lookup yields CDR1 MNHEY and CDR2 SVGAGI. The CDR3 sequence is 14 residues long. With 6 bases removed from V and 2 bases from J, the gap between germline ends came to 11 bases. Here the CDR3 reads CASRKTGGNQPQHF. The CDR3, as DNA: TGTGCCAGCAGAAAGACAGGCGGCAATCAGCCCCAGCATTTT.

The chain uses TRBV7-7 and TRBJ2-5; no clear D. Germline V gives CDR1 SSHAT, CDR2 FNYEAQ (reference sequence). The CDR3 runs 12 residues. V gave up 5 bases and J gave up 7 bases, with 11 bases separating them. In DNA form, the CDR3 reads TGTGCCAGCAGCGCCGAGTTGGGGACCCAGTACTTC. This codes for CASSAELGTQYF.

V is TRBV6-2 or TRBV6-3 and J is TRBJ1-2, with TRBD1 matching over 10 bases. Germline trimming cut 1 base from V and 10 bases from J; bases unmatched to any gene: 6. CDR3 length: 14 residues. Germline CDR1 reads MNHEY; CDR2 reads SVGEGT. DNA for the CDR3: TGTGCCAGCAGTTACTTTCCGGGACAGGGGTTCTACACCTTC. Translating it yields CASSYFPGQGFYTF.

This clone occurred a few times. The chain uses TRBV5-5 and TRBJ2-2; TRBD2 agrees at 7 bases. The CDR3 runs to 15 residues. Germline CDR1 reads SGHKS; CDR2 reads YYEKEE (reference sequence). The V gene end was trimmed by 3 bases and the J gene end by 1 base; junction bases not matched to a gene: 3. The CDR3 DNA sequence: TGTGCCAGCAGCTGGGAGGGATTGAACACCGGGGAGCTGTTTTTT. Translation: CASSWEGLNTGELFF.

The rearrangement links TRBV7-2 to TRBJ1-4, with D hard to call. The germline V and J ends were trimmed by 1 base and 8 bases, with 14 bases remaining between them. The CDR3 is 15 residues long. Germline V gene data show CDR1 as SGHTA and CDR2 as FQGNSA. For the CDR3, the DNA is TGTGCCAGCAGCTTAGTGCCGACCGGACGGGAAAAACTGTTTTTT. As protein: CASSLVPTGREKLFF.

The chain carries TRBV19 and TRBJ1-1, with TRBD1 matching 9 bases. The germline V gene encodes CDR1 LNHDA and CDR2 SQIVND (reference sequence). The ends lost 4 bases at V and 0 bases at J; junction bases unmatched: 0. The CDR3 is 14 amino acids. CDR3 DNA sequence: TGTGCCAGTAGTAGGACAGGGGTGAACACTGAAGCTTTCTTT. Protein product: CASSRTGVNTEAFF.

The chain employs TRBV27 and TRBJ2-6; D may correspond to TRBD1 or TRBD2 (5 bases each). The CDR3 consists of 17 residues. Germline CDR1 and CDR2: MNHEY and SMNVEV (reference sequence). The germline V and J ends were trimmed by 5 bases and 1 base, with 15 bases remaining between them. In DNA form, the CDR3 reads TGTGCCAGCAGTCCTCGGGACCCCTTTTCTGGGGCCAACGTCCTGACTTTC. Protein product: CASSPRDPFSGANVLTF.

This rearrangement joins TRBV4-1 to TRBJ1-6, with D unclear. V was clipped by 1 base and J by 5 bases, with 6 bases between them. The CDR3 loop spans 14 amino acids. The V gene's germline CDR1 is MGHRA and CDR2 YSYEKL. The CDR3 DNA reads TGCGCCAGCAGCCAAGGGAGGCATAATTCACCCCTCCACTTT. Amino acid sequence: CASSQGRHNSPLHF.

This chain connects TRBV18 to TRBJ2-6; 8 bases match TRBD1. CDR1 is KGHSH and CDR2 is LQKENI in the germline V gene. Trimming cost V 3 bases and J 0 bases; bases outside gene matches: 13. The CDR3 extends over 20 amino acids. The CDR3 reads CASSPGQGGTVGSGANVLTF. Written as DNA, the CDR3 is TGTGCCAGCTCACCTGGACAGGGCGGAACCGTGGGCTCTGGGGCCAACGTCCTGACTTTC.

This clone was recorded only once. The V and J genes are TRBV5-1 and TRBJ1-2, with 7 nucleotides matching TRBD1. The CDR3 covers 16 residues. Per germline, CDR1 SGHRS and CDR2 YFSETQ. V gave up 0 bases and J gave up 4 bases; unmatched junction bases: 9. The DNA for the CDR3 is TGCGCCAGCAGCTTGGGAGGGACAGCTGACAGCTATGGCTACACCTTC. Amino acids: CASSLGGTADSYGYTF.

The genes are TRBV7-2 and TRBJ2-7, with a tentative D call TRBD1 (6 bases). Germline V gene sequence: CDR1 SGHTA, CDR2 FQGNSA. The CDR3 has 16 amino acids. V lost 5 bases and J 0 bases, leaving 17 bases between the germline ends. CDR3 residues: CASSPTRPQGSYEQYF. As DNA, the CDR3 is TGTGCCAGCAGCCCAACCCGCCCACAGGGCTCCTACGAGCAGTACTTC.

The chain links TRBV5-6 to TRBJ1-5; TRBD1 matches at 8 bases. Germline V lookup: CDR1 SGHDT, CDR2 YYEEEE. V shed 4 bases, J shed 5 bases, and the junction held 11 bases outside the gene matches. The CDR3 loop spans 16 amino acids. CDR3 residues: CASSPGTGLKDQPQHF. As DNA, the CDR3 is TGTGCCAGCAGCCCCGGGACAGGCCTAAAGGATCAGCCCCAGCATTTT. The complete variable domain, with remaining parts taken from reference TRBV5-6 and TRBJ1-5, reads DAGVTQSPTHLIKTRGQQVTLRCSPKSGHDTVSWYQQALGQGPQFIFQYYEEEERQRGNFPDRFSGHQFPNYSSELNVNALLLGDSALYLCASSPGTGLKDQPQHFGDGTRLSIL.

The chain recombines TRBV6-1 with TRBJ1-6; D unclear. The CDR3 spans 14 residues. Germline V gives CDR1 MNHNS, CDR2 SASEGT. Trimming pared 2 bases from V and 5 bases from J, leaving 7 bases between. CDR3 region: CASSEFRNNSPLHF. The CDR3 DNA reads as TGTGCCAGCAGTGAATTCAGAAATAATTCACCCCTCCACTTT.

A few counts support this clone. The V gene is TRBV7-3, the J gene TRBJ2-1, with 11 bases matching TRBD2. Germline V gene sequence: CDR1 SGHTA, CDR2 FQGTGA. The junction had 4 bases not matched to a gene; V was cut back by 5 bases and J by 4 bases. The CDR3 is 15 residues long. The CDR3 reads CASSASGGRYNEQFF. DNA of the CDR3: TGTGCCAGCAGCGCTAGCGGGGGGCGATACAATGAGCAGTTCTTC.

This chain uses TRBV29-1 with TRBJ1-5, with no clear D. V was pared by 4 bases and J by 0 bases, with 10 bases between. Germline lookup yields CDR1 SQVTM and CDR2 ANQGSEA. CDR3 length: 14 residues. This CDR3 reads CSVGGSNSNQPQHF. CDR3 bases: TGCAGCGTTGGTGGCAGCAATAGCAATCAGCCCCAGCATTTT.

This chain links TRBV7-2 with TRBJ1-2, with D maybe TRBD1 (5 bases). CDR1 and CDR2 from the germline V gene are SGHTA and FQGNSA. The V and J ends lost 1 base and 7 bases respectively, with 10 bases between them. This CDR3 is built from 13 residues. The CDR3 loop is CASSLVGAGGYTF. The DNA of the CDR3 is TGTGCCAGCAGCTTAGTTGGGGCCGGTGGCTACACCTTC.

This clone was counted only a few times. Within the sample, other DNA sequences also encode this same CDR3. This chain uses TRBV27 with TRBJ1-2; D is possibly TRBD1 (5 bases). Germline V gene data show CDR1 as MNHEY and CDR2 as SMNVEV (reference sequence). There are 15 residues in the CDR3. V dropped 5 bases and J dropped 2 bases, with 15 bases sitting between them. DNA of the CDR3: TGTGCCAGCAGTCCGACCCCGGGGGGAAACTATGGCTACACCTTC. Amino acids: CASSPTPGGNYGYTF.

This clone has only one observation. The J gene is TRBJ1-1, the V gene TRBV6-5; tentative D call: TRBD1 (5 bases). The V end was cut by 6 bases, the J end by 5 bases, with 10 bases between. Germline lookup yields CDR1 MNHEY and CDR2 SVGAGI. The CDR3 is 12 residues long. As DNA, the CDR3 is TGTGCCAGCAGGGGGCCATGGACTGAAGCTTTCTTT. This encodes CASRGPWTEAFF.

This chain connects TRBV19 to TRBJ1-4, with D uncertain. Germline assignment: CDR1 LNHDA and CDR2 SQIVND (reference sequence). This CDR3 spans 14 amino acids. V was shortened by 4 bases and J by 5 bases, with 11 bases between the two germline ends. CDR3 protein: CASSNARVNEKLFF. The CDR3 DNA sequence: TGTGCCAGTAGTAATGCCAGAGTCAATGAAAAACTGTTTTTT.

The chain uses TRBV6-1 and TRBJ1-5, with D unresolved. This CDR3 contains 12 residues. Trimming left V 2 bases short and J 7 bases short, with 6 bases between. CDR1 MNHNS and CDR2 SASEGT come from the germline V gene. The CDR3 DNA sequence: TGTGCCAGCAGTGAACGTGGCCAGCCCCAGCATTTT. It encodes CASSERGQPQHF.

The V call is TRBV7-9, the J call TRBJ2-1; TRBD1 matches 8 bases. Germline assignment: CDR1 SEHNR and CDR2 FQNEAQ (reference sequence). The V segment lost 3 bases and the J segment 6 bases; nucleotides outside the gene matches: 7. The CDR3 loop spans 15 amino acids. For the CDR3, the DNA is TGTGCCAGCAGCTTTCACGGGACAGGTATCAATGAGCAGTTCTTC. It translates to CASSFHGTGINEQFF.

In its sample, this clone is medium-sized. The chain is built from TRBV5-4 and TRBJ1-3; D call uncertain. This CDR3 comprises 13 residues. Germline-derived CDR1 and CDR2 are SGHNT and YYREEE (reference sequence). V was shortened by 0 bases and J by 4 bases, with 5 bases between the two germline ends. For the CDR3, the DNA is TGTGCCAGCAGCTTGGTTCCCGGAAACACCATATATTTT. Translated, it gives CASSLVPGNTIYF.

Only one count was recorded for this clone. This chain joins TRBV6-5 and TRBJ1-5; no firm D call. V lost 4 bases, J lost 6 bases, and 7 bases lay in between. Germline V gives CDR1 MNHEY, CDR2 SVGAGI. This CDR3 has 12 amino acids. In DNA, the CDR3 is TGTGCCAGCAGTTTGAAGGGTCAGCCCCAGCATTTT. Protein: CASSLKGQPQHF.